These 14 T cell receptor beta chains share one sample of origin, sequenced in a study of shared clonotypes between healthy human individuals. Only in-frame clones appear in the TCRdb table, and some are missing; sequencing was by immunoSEQ multiplex PCR. The table shows around 2.1 million clones, with 90% to 96% occurring only once. The sample consisted of naive CD4+ T cells sorted from blood. The subset: CD45RA+ positively selected. The receptors here all came from a man between 18 and 29 years old in good health.

The CDR3 loop is CASRAGTYNSPLHF. DNA for the CDR3: TGTGCCAGCAGGGCCGGAACCTATAATTCACCCCTCCACTTT. J is TRBJ1-6 and V is TRBV6-5; unclear D gene. The V gene's germline CDR1 is MNHEY and CDR2 SVGAGI. V lost 6 bases, J lost 2 bases, and 8 bases lay in between. CDR3 length: 14 residues.

The chain joins TRBV18 to TRBJ2-7; 7 bases are shared with TRBD1. V was pared by 5 bases and J by 2 bases, with 6 bases of the junction left unmatched. This CDR3 spans 14 amino acids. Germline V lookup: CDR1 KGHSH, CDR2 LQKENI. CDR3 sequence reads: CASSITGVPYEQYF. CDR3 sequence (DNA): TGTGCCAGCTCAATAACAGGGGTACCCTACGAGCAGTACTTC.

This clone showed up just once. This chain links TRBV6-1 with TRBJ1-3, with D maybe TRBD1 (5 bases). The CDR3 spans 15 residues. Germline-derived CDR1 and CDR2 are MNHNS and SASEGT. Trimming stripped 8 bases from V and 2 bases from J, with 16 bases between. The CDR3: CASGGERVAGNTIYF. CDR3 coding DNA: TGTGCCAGCGGGGGGGAGAGGGTCGCTGGAAACACCATATATTTT.

CDR3 sequence reads: CASSIETAPVYGYTF. The CDR3 nucleotides read TGTGCCAGTAGTATAGAGACCGCGCCGGTCTATGGCTACACCTTC. The chain combines TRBV19 with TRBJ1-2; D gene ambiguous. This CDR3 spans 15 amino acids. V was cut by 0 bases and J by 4 bases, with 12 bases left in between. Looked up from germline, CDR1 is LNHDA and CDR2 is SQIVND (reference sequence).

In regard to this clone: Within the sample, other DNA sequences also encode this same CDR3. The CDR3 spells CASSPPTGLSSTDTQYF. The CDR3 nucleotides are TGTGCCAGCTCACCACCGACGGGGCTCAGTTCTACAGATACGCAGTATTTT. The chain has TRBV18 and TRBJ2-3; D assignment may be TRBD1 or TRBD2 (5 bases each). Germline CDR1 is KGHSH and CDR2 is LQKENI. This CDR3 contains 17 residues. Trimming left V 0 bases short and J 3 bases short, with 16 bases between.

The CDR3 sequence is CASKISGETQYF. The DNA for the CDR3 is TGTGCCAGCAAGATCTCCGGGGAGACCCAGTACTTC. The chain uses TRBV6-1 and TRBJ2-5; no firm D call. The CDR3 sequence is 12 residues long. Germline V lookup: CDR1 MNHNS, CDR2 SASEGT. Trimming stripped 7 bases from V and 5 bases from J, with 11 bases between.

This clone has a single count. This specimen includes other DNA sequences encoding the same CDR3. The chain links TRBV18 to TRBJ2-7, with TRBD2 as a possible D gene (5 bases). The CDR3 covers 13 residues. With 1 base removed from V and 3 bases from J, the gap between germline ends came to 7 bases. Germline V gene sequence: CDR1 KGHSH, CDR2 LQKENI. CDR3 sequence (DNA): TGTGCCAGCTCACCACACCGGGACTACGAGCAGTACTTC. It codes for CASSPHRDYEQYF.

The V call is TRBV5-1, the J call TRBJ1-2, with a tentative D call TRBD1 (5 bases). The germline gives CDR1 SGHRS, CDR2 YFSETQ. CDR3 length equals 15 residues. V was cut by 0 bases and J by 2 bases, with 11 bases left in between. The CDR3 nucleotides read TGCGCCAGCAGCTTGGACCAGGGATCAAACTATGGCTACACCTTC. Its translation is CASSLDQGSNYGYTF.

The chain uses TRBV7-9 and TRBJ2-3; 8 nucleotides line up with TRBD1. Germline V gene data show CDR1 as SEHNR and CDR2 as FQNEAQ (reference sequence). The CDR3 totals 14 residues. V was clipped by 6 bases and J by 2 bases; unmatched bases: 4. The DNA of the CDR3 is TGTGCCAGCAGTTACAGGGGGAACACAGATACGCAGTATTTT. Residues: CASSYRGNTDTQYF.

The rearrangement uses TRBV27 and TRBJ1-6; TRBD1 might be the D (5 bases). The CDR3 length is 16 residues. The ends were cut back, 3 bases at V and 9 bases at J, with 18 bases in the middle. CDR1 MNHEY and CDR2 SMNVEV come from the germline V gene (reference sequence). The CDR3 reads CASSLLSGIRGSPLHF. The CDR3 DNA reads TGTGCCAGCAGTTTGCTCTCGGGGATTAGGGGTTCACCCCTCCACTTT.

On this clone: This sample includes further DNA sequences coding for the same CDR3. The chain has TRBV18 and TRBJ1-4; TRBD1 matches at 7 bases. The CDR3 contains 15 residues. Germline CDR1 reads KGHSH; CDR2 reads LQKENI. With 2 bases clipped from V and 6 bases from J, the junction kept 6 bases outside the gene matches. CDR3 coding DNA: TGTGCCAGCTCACCAAGACAGGGTGGAGATGAAAAACTGTTTTTT. Encoded protein: CASSPRQGGDEKLFF.

Concerning this clone: Other nucleotide sequences from this sample produce the same CDR3. This chain connects TRBV6-1 to TRBJ1-5; D ambiguous. Germline assignment: CDR1 MNHNS and CDR2 SASEGT. The CDR3 loop spans 13 amino acids. Trimming stripped 4 bases from V and 0 bases from J, with 4 bases between. CDR3 bases: TGTGCCAGCAGTGTCCGTAGCAATCAGCCCCAGCATTTT. Protein: CASSVRSNQPQHF.

The chain joins TRBV7-9 to TRBJ2-5; 7 positions agree with TRBD1. Germline loops: CDR1 SEHNR, CDR2 FQNEAQ (reference sequence). CDR3 length: 15 residues. The V segment lost 5 bases and the J segment 0 bases; nucleotides outside the gene matches: 6. The CDR3 DNA sequence: TGTGCCAGCAGCACCGGGGACAGAAACCAAGAGACCCAGTACTTC. This translates into CASSTGDRNQETQYF. Together with reference TRBV7-9 and TRBJ2-5, the CDR3 gives the full variable domain: DTGVSQNPRHKITKRGQNVTFRCDPISEHNRLYWYRQTLGQGPEFLTYFQNEAQLEKSRLLSDRFSAERPKGSFSTLEIQRTEQGDSAMYLCASSTGDRNQETQYFGPGTRLLVL.

Notes on this clone: Other DNA sequences in this specimen translate into the identical CDR3. The chain joins TRBV29-1 to TRBJ2-1; the match to TRBD1 covers 9 bases. V was pared by 4 bases and J by 7 bases, with 2 bases of the junction left unmatched. CDR3 length: 12 residues. Germline assignment: CDR1 SQVTM and CDR2 ANQGSEA. CDR3 in amino acids: CSVGQGGNEQFF. The CDR3 region has the DNA TGCAGCGTTGGACAGGGGGGGAATGAGCAGTTCTTC.